The clone carrying this T cell receptor (beta chain) is a singleton in its sample. The CDR3 runs to 13 residues. V shed 7 bases and J shed 0 bases, with 7 bases lying between them. The germline V gene encodes CDR1 SGDLS and CDR2 YYNGEE. Clones were sequenced by immunoSEQ multiplex PCR, and TCRdb holds only the in-frame ones, with some missing. This sample has 34,000 or so clones, with 88% found just once. The sample is drawn from a study of PD-1 and CTLA-4 blockade in melanoma. The source is a human donor with melanoma. The chain links TRBV9 to TRBJ2-2; D call uncertain. The sample in question was CD8+ T cells from peripheral blood, obtained from a patient given anti-PD-1 treatment. In DNA, the CDR3 is TGTGCCAGCTCCCCGACGAACACCGGGGAGCTGTTTTTT. It encodes CASSPTNTGELFF.